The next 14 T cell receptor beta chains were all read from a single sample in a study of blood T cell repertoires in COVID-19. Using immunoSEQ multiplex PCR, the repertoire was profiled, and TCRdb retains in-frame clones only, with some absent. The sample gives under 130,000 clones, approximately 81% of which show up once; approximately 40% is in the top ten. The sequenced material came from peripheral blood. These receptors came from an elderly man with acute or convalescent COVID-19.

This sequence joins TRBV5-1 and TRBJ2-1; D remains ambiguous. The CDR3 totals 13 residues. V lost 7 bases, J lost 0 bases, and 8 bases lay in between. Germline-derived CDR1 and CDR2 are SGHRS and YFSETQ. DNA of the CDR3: TGCGCCAGCGCCTCGAGCTCCTACAATGAGCAGTTCTTC. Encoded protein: CASASSSYNEQFF.

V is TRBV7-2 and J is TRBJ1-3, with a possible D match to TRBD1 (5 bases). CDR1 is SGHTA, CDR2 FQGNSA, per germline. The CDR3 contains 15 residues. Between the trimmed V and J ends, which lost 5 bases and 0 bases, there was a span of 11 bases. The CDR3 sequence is CASSPDSTSGNTIYF. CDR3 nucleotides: TGTGCCAGCAGCCCTGACAGCACCTCTGGAAACACCATATATTTT.

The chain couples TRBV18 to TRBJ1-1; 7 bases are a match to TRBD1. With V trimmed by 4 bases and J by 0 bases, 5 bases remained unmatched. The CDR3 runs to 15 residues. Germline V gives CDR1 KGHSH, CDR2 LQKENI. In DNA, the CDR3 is TGTGCCAGCTCACGGAGACAGGGAATGAACACTGAAGCTTTCTTT. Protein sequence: CASSRRQGMNTEAFF.

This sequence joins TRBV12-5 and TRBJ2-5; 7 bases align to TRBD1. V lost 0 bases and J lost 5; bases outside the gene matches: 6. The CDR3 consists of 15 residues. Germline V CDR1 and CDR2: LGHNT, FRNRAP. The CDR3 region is CASGLVTGAGETQYF. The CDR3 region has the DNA TGTGCTAGTGGTTTGGTTACAGGGGCAGGGGAGACCCAGTACTTC.

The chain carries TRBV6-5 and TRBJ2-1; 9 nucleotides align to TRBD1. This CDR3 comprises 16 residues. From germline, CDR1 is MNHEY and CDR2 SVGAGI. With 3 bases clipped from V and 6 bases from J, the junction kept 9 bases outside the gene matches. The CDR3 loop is CASSYLPGQGGNEQFF. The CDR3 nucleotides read TGTGCCAGCAGTTATCTTCCGGGACAGGGAGGCAATGAGCAGTTCTTC.

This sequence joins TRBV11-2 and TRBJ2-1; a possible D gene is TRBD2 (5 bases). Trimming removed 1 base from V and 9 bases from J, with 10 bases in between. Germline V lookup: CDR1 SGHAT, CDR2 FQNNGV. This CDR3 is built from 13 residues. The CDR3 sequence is CASSLGAGGEQFF. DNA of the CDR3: TGTGCCAGCAGCTTAGGGGCCGGAGGTGAGCAGTTCTTC.

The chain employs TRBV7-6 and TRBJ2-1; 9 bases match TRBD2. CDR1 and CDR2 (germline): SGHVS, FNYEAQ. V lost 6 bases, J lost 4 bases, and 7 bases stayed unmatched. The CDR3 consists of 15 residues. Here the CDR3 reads CASSSGSASYNEQFF. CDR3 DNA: TGTGCCAGCAGTAGCGGGAGCGCTTCTTACAATGAGCAGTTCTTC.

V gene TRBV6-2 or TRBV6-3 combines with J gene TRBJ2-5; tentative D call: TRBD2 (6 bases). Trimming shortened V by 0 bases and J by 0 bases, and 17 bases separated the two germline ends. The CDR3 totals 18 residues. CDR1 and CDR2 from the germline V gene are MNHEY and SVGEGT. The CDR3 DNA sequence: TGTGCCAGCAGTTACTCGGTCCTGGAGGGCGTTTACCAAGAGACCCAGTACTTC. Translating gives CASSYSVLEGVYQETQYF.

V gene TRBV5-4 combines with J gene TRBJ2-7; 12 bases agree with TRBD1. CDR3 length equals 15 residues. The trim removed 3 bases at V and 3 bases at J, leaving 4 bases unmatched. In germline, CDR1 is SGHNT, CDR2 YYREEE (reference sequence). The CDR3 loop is CASSSGTGGGYEQYF. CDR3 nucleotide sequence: TGTGCCAGCAGCTCCGGGACAGGGGGCGGCTACGAGCAGTACTTC.

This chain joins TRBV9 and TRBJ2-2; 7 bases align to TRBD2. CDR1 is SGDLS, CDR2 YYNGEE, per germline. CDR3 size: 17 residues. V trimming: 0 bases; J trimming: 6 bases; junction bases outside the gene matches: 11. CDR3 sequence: CASSVVGAGVAPGELFF. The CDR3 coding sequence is TGTGCCAGCAGCGTAGTTGGGGCGGGAGTGGCACCCGGGGAGCTGTTTTTT.

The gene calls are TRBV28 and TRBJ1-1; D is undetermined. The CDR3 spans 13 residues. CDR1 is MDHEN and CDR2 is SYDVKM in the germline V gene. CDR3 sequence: CATSEAGYTEAFF. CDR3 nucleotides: TGTGCAACCTCCGAGGCCGGATACACTGAAGCTTTCTTT. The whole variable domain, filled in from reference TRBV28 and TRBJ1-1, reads DVKVTQSSRYLVKRTGEKVFLECVQDMDHENMFWYRQDPGLGLRLIYFSYDVKMKEKGDIPEGYSVSREKKERFSLILESASTNQTSMYLCATSEAGYTEAFFGQGTRLTVV.

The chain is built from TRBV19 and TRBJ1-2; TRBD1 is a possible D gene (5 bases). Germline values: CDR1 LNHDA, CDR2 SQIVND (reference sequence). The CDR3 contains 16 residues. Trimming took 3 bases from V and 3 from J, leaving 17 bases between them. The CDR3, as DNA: TGTGCCAGTAGTATCCCCAACAGGTCCGCGGACTATGGCTACACCTTC. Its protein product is CASSIPNRSADYGYTF. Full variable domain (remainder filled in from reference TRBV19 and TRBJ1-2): DGGITQSPKYLFRKEGQNVTLSCEQNLNHDAMYWYRQDPGQGLRLIYYSQIVNDFQKGDIAEGYSVSREKKESFPLTVTSAQKNPTAFYLCASSIPNRSADYGYTFGSGTRLTVV.

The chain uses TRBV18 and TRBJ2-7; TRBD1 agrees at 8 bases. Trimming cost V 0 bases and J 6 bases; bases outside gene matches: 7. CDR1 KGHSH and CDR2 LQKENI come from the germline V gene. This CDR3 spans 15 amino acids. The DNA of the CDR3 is TGTGCCAGCTCACCACCGGGACAGGTCTCTACCGAGCAGTACTTC. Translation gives CASSPPGQVSTEQYF.

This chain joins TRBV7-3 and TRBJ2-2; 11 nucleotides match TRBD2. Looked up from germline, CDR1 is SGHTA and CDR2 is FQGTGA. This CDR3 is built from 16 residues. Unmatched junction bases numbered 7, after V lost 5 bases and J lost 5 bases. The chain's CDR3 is CASSPRLAGSTGELFF. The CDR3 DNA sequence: TGTGCCAGCAGCCCCCGACTAGCGGGAAGTACCGGGGAGCTGTTTTTT. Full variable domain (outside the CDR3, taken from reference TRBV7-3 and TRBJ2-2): GAGVSQTPSNKVTEKGKYVELRCDPISGHTALYWYRQSLGQGPEFLIYFQGTGAADDSGLPNDRFFAVRPEGSVSTLKIQRTERGDSAVYLCASSPRLAGSTGELFFGEGSRLTVL.